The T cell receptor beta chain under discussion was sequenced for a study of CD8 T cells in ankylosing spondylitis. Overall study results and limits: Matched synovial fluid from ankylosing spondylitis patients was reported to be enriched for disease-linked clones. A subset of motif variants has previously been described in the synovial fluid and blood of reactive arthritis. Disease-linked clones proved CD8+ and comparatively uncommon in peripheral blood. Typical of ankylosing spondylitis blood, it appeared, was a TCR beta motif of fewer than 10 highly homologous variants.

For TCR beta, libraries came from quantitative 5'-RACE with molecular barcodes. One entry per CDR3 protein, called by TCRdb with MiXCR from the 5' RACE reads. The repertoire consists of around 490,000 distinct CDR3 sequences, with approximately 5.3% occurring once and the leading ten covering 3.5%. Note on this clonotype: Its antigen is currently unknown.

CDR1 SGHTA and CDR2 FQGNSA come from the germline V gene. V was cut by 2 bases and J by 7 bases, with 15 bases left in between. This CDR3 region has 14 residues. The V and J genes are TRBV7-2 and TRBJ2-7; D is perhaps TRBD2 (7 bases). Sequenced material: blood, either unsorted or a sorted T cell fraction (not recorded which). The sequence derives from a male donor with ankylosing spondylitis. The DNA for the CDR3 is TGTGCCAGCAGCTTATTCCGGGGGGCGAGAGAGCAGTACTTC. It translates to CASSLFRGAREQYF.